The 9 T cell receptor beta chains below all came from one sample that was sequenced in a study of T cell repertoires in cytomegalovirus infection. TCRdb fed the reads into MiXCR, producing one record per CDR3 protein. The table includes about 110,000 distinct CDR3 sequences, 25% to 30% detected once. Their recognized antigens are unknown. The sequences come from CD8+ T cells from cultured PBMCs, collected from culture after CMV antigen stimulation. Receptors originate from a human donor in good health (CMV status not recorded). Some clones in this sample may be carry-over from other donors' samples.

This clonotype has more than one count but fewer than ten. The chain recombines TRBV12-3 or TRBV12-4 with TRBJ1-2; no reliable D call. The CDR3 is 11 amino acids. Trimming removed 2 bases at V and 6 bases at J, with 4 bases between. DNA of the CDR3: TGTGCCAGCAGTTTAATACATGGCTACACCTTC. Translating it yields CASSLIHGYTF.

The rearrangement links TRBV12-3 or TRBV12-4 to TRBJ1-3, with D hard to call. This CDR3 comprises 15 residues. Trimming took off 2 bases at V and 0 bases at J, with 8 bases between the two ends. The CDR3 bases are TGTGCCAGCAGTTTATGGGCGGGCTCTGGAAACACCATATATTTT. Translating it yields CASSLWAGSGNTIYF.

This sequence joins TRBV5-1 and TRBJ1-2, with D perhaps TRBD1 (5 bases). CDR3 length: 13 residues. Germline V lookup: CDR1 SGHRS, CDR2 YFSETQ. Trimming stripped 3 bases from V and 6 bases from J, with 12 bases between. This chain's CDR3 is CASSSPRGDGYTF. CDR3 in DNA: TGCGCCAGCAGCTCGCCCCGGGGCGATGGCTACACCTTC. Full variable domain (missing parts from reference TRBV5-1 and TRBJ1-2): KAGVTQTPRYLIKTRGQQVTLSCSPISGHRSVSWYQQTPGQGLQFLFEYFSETQRNKGNFPGRFSGRQFSNSRSEMNVSTLELGDSALYLCASSSPRGDGYTFGSGTRLTVV.

This clonotype was observed a few times. This sequence joins TRBV10-3 and TRBJ2-7, with 7 bases fitting TRBD1. CDR1 ENHRY and CDR2 SYGVKD come from the germline V gene. The CDR3 is 19 amino acids. After removal of 3 bases from V and 0 bases from J, the junction contained 17 bases not matched to a gene. This CDR3 is CAISDPTGQFRTSSYEQYF. The CDR3 DNA follows: TGTGCCATCAGTGATCCCACGGGACAGTTTCGAACTAGCTCCTACGAGCAGTACTTC.

This clonotype has more than one count but fewer than ten. V and J are TRBV11-3 and TRBJ2-3; a possible D gene is TRBD2 (6 bases). V was trimmed by 5 bases and J by 4 bases, leaving 10 bases between them. The CDR3 contains 13 residues. Germline V gives CDR1 SGHNT, CDR2 YENEEA. In nucleotides, the CDR3 is TGTGCCAGCAGCCCCCCGGGGGCAGATACGCAGTATTTT. It translates to CASSPPGADTQYF.

This clonotype was seen a handful of times. The chain links TRBV12-3 or TRBV12-4 to TRBJ1-2; D is perhaps TRBD1 (5 bases). Trimming shortened V by 5 bases and J by 12 bases, and 16 bases separated the two germline ends. The CDR3 is 12 amino acids. The CDR3: CASSVSGTADTF. For the CDR3, the DNA is TGTGCCAGCAGTGTCTCCGGGACGGCCGACACCTTC.

The chain recombines TRBV9 with TRBJ2-7; 7 positions match TRBD1. CDR1 is SGDLS, CDR2 YYNGEE, per germline. CDR3 length equals 12 residues. The J segment lost 12 bases and the V segment lost 3 bases, leaving 9 bases of the junction unmatched. CDR3 sequence reads: CASSASGTELYF. CDR3 DNA: TGTGCCAGCAGCGCGTCCGGGACAGAGTTGTACTTC.

The genes are TRBV6-1 and TRBJ2-7; weak D call: TRBD1 (5 bases). The CDR3 runs to 13 residues. The germline V and J ends were trimmed by 3 bases and 1 base, with 7 bases remaining between them. In germline, CDR1 is MNHNS, CDR2 SASEGT. The CDR3 DNA reads as TGTGCCAGCAGTGATGACAGATCCTACGAGCAGTACTTC. Protein product: CASSDDRSYEQYF.

A few counts support this clonotype. The chain couples TRBV9 to TRBJ2-1, with D uncertain. V was clipped by 0 bases and J by 7 bases, with 11 bases between them. The CDR3 loop spans 14 amino acids. The V gene's germline CDR1 is SGDLS and CDR2 YYNGEE. The CDR3 reads CASSVVGSGNEQFF. CDR3 coding DNA: TGTGCCAGCAGCGTAGTTGGGTCTGGGAATGAGCAGTTCTTC. Full variable domain (missing parts from reference TRBV9 and TRBJ2-1): DSGVTQTPKHLITATGQRVTLRCSPRSGDLSVYWYQQSLDQGLQFLIQYYNGEERAKGNILERFSAQQFPDLHSELNLSSLELGDSALYFCASSVVGSGNEQFFGPGTRLTVL.